This entry is about one T cell receptor (beta chain). The data are from a study of CD8 T cells in Susac syndrome. An amount of RNA that ranged from roughly 0.5 to 1 ug was reverse transcribed with random hexamers. From the immunoSEQ multiplex PCR reads, TCRdb called clonotypes with MiXCR, one entry per CDR3 protein. The sample consists of over 80,000 distinct CDR3 sequences, approximately 95% of them appearing once. The CDR3 length is 15 residues. The germline CDR1 and CDR2 sequences are KGHSH and LQKENI. The ends were cut back, 3 bases at V and 3 bases at J, with 14 bases in the middle. The rearrangement joins TRBV18 to TRBJ2-5, with D unclear. Material: CD8+ T cells from PBMCs. This TCR came from a human donor with Susac syndrome. CDR3: CASSPSVIAEETQYF. The CDR3 DNA sequence: TGTGCCAGCTCACCGAGTGTGATAGCCGAAGAGACCCAGTACTTC.